This T cell receptor beta chain is drawn from a study of cytomegalovirus exposure and HLA in healthy donors. Study-wide background: The 120 or so validation repertoires used the same platform as the roughly 610 first-cohort repertoires, a later analysis reported.

Assay used: immunoSEQ multiplex PCR; TCRdb lists only in-frame clones, some missing. The data contain 220,000 or so clones, 80% to 90% of them singletons. Germline-derived CDR1 and CDR2 are SGHRS and YFSETQ. V lost 6 bases and J 2 bases, leaving 15 bases between the germline ends. This CDR3 contains 14 residues. Study observations and caveats: Some TCR beta chains (roughly 160 of them) were listed as cytomegalovirus-associated. First-cohort TCR clusters were later found to tend to co-occur in the roughly 130 validation repertoires.

Donors came from a validation cohort of some 110 subjects, distinct from the first 666-subject cohort. Concerning this clone: Its cognate antigen is unknown.

Sequenced sample: PBMCs. The V and J genes are TRBV5-1 and TRBJ2-7, with a tentative D call TRBD2 (6 bases). This clonotype was sampled from a woman between 18 and 29 years old in good health and CMV-seropositive. The CDR3 region has the DNA TGCGCCAGCAAACCTTCCGGGAGACCCTACGAGCAGTACTTC. It encodes CASKPSGRPYEQYF.